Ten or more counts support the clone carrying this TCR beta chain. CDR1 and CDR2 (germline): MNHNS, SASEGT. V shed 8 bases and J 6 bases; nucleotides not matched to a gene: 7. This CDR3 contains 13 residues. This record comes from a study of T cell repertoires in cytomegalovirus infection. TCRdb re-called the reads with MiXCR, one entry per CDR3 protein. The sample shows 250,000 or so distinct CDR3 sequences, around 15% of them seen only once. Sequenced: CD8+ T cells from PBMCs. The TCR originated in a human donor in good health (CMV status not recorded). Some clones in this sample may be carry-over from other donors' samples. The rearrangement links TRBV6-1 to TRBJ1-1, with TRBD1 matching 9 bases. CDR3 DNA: TGTGCCAGCGGACAGGGGTGGGTAGCTGAAGCTTTCTTT. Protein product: CASGQGWVAEAFF.